These 29 T cell receptor beta chains were all obtained from the same sample, sequenced in a study of T-cell memory formation after mild COVID-19. TCRdb recomputed calls from the 5' RACE reads with MiXCR, one row per CDR3 protein. There are a few hundred thousand distinct CDR3 sequences in the sample; roughly 19% occur only once, and roughly 21% lies in the top ten. The sample comprised PBMCs or a T cell subset sorted from them (not recorded which). The receptors originated from a man between 18 and 35 years old who had mild COVID-19 (a few samples of this study predate the infection). Cell type and time point are not known.

This clonotype was counted between two and nine times. The CDR3 nucleotides are TGTGCCAGCAGTTACAGATATGAACAGGTCGGAAACACCATATATTTT. This gives the protein CASSYRYEQVGNTIYF. V is TRBV6-6 and J is TRBJ1-3; D possibly corresponds to TRBD1 (5 bases). Trimming removed 2 bases at V and 4 bases at J, with 15 bases between. CDR1 and CDR2 (germline): MNHNY, SVGAGI (reference sequence). CDR3 size: 16 residues.

This clonotype was found a few times. The rearrangement uses TRBV7-2 and TRBJ1-6; possible D gene TRBD1, 6 bases. The CDR3 spans 15 residues. Germline values: CDR1 SGHTA, CDR2 FQGNSA. Trimming removed 0 bases from V and 9 bases from J, with 12 bases in between. CDR3 bases: TGTGCCAGCAGCTTAGCATGGGGGACACCTTCACCCCTCCACTTT. It is translated as CASSLAWGTPSPLHF.

The V gene is TRBV12-3 or TRBV12-4, the J gene TRBJ1-4; perhaps TRBD1 as D (6 bases). Trimming left V 5 bases short and J 5 bases short, with 12 bases between. The CDR3 has 14 residues. Here the CDR3 reads CASSKQGLNEKLFF. The DNA for the CDR3 is TGTGCCAGCAGTAAACAGGGCCTGAATGAAAAACTGTTTTTT.

This clonotype was recorded at least ten times. The chain carries TRBV5-1 and TRBJ2-1, with TRBD2 as a possible D gene (5 bases). Germline V gene data show CDR1 as SGHRS and CDR2 as YFSETQ. The CDR3 has 13 amino acids. Trimming cost V 4 bases and J 0 bases, with 5 bases left between them. The CDR3 reads CASSRGSYNEQFF. CDR3 nucleotide sequence: TGCGCCAGCAGCCGGGGCTCCTACAATGAGCAGTTCTTC. The whole variable domain, filled in from reference TRBV5-1 and TRBJ2-1, reads KAGVTQTPRYLIKTRGQQVTLSCSPISGHRSVSWYQQTPGQGLQFLFEYFSETQRNKGNFPGRFSGRQFSNSRSEMNVSTLELGDSALYLCASSRGSYNEQFFGPGTRLTVL.

In DNA form, the CDR3 reads TGTGCCAGCAGTCCTCGCGGAGCCTTCACCGGGGAGCTGTTTTTT. This gives the protein CASSPRGAFTGELFF. This sequence joins TRBV6-6 and TRBJ2-2; D not resolved. Germline assignment: CDR1 MNHNY and CDR2 SVGAGI (reference sequence). The CDR3 sequence is 15 residues long. Trimming took off 5 bases at V and 4 bases at J, with 14 bases between the two ends.

The chain's CDR3 is CASIPDRGGGELFF. The CDR3 DNA follows: TGTGCCAGCATACCCGACAGGGGCGGCGGGGAGCTGTTTTTT. The rearrangement links TRBV2 to TRBJ2-2, with TRBD1 matching over 8 bases. The CDR3 loop spans 14 amino acids. Trimming cost V 7 bases and J 7 bases; bases outside gene matches: 8. Germline loops: CDR1 SNHLY, CDR2 FYNNEI.

This clonotype was picked up a small number of times. The chain uses TRBV2 and TRBJ1-3; D is unclear. Trimming left V 6 bases short and J 0 bases short, with 9 bases between. The germline CDR1 and CDR2 sequences are SNHLY and FYNNEI. This CDR3 comprises 14 residues. The CDR3 sequence: CASRADSSGNTIYF. The CDR3 coding sequence is TGTGCCAGCAGGGCGGACTCCTCTGGAAACACCATATATTTT.

The J gene is TRBJ2-5, the V gene TRBV6-2 or TRBV6-3, with D possibly called TRBD1 or TRBD2 (6 bases each). Trimming shortened V by 8 bases and J by 7 bases, and 20 bases separated the two germline ends. The CDR3 runs 14 residues. The V gene's germline CDR1 is MNHEY and CDR2 SVGEGT. The CDR3 sequence: CASGPPGGSGTQYF. CDR3 nucleotide sequence: TGTGCCAGCGGGCCCCCCGGGGGCAGTGGGACCCAGTACTTC.

V is TRBV18 and J is TRBJ1-2, with D perhaps TRBD1 (6 bases). The germline V gene encodes CDR1 KGHSH and CDR2 LQKENI. The CDR3 is 15 amino acids. Between the trimmed V and J ends, which lost 3 bases and 8 bases, there was a span of 19 bases. CDR3 loop: CASSPSGQGIDGYTF. The CDR3 DNA follows: TGTGCCAGCTCACCGAGTGGGCAGGGGATTGACGGCTACACCTTC. The full variable domain, in which reference TRBV18 and TRBJ1-2 provide the parts outside the CDR3, is NAGVMQNPRHLVRRRGQEARLRCSPMKGHSHVYWYRQLPEEGLKFMVYLQKENIIDESGMPKERFSAEFPKEGPSILRIQQVVRGDSAAYFCASSPSGQGIDGYTFGSGTRLTVV.

In this sample, this clonotype turned up many times. The J gene is TRBJ2-7, the V gene TRBV24-1, with D perhaps TRBD1 (5 bases). CDR1 is KGHDR, CDR2 SFDVKD, per germline. CDR3 length: 14 residues. The ends were cut back, 5 bases at V and 5 bases at J, with 15 bases in the middle. The CDR3 spells CATSASTVFDEQYF. The DNA of the CDR3 is TGTGCCACCAGTGCCTCGACAGTGTTCGACGAGCAGTACTTC.

This chain links TRBV7-9 with TRBJ2-7; D gene ambiguous. There are 11 residues in the CDR3. The germline CDR1 and CDR2 sequences are SEHNR and FQNEAQ (reference sequence). The germline V and J ends were trimmed by 10 bases and 3 bases, with 10 bases remaining between them. The DNA for the CDR3 is TGTGCCATCCTCCCGCTCTACGAGCAGTACTTC. It codes for CAILPLYEQYF.

This clonotype was counted at least ten times. The rearrangement links TRBV5-1 to TRBJ2-2; D is ambiguous. Germline lookup yields CDR1 SGHRS and CDR2 YFSETQ. The CDR3 runs to 13 residues. The germline V and J ends were trimmed by 4 bases and 8 bases, with 12 bases remaining between them. CDR3 region: CASSPQGSGELFF. The CDR3 coding sequence is TGCGCCAGCAGCCCCCAAGGGTCGGGGGAGCTGTTTTTT. Together with reference TRBV5-1 and TRBJ2-2, the CDR3 gives the full variable domain: KAGVTQTPRYLIKTRGQQVTLSCSPISGHRSVSWYQQTPGQGLQFLFEYFSETQRNKGNFPGRFSGRQFSNSRSEMNVSTLELGDSALYLCASSPQGSGELFFGEGSRLTVL.

The rearrangement links TRBV20-1 to TRBJ2-1, with D unclear. Trimming left V 3 bases short and J 6 bases short, with 12 bases between. Germline CDR1 DFQATT, CDR2 SNEGSKA (reference sequence). CDR3 length equals 13 residues. Here the CDR3 DNA reads TGCAGTGCTAGTGTCTGGGGTTCCAATGAGCAGTTCTTC. Its protein is CSASVWGSNEQFF.

V usage is TRBV29-1 and J usage is TRBJ2-5; 10 nucleotides line up with TRBD2. Germline trimming cut 1 base from V and 9 bases from J; bases unmatched to any gene: 8. The CDR3 extends over 14 amino acids. Germline V gene sequence: CDR1 SQVTM, CDR2 ANQGSEA. The CDR3 DNA sequence: TGCAGCGTTGAAGTAGCGGGGGGCCGAAAGGCCCAGTACTTC. Encoded protein: CSVEVAGGRKAQYF.

This clonotype was picked up many times. The V call is TRBV11-2, the J call TRBJ2-6, with 7 bases lining up with TRBD2. CDR3 length: 16 residues. From germline, CDR1 is SGHAT and CDR2 FQNNGV. V gave up 5 bases and J gave up 0 bases; unmatched junction bases: 4. The CDR3 bases are TGTGCCAGCAGCCCCGGGGGGAACTCTGGGGCCAACGTCCTGACTTTC. This sequence encodes CASSPGGNSGANVLTF.

This clonotype was seen a handful of times. The chain has TRBV7-7 and TRBJ2-5, with D perhaps TRBD1 or TRBD2 (5 bases each). V gave up 7 bases and J gave up 1 base, with 22 bases separating them. The germline gives CDR1 SSHAT, CDR2 FNYEAQ (reference sequence). The CDR3 spans 17 residues. The CDR3 nucleotides are TGTGCCAGCACCAGATGGCCCAAGGGACCAATCCAAGAGACCCAGTACTTC. It translates to CASTRWPKGPIQETQYF.

This clonotype was seen a few times. This chain joins TRBV18 and TRBJ2-1, with D unclear. The V end was cut by 0 bases, the J end by 6 bases, with 9 bases between. There are 14 residues in the CDR3. Germline V gene sequence: CDR1 KGHSH, CDR2 LQKENI. DNA of the CDR3: TGTGCCAGCTCACCACCCTCCACGTTCAATGAGCAGTTCTTC. It specifies CASSPPSTFNEQFF.

This clonotype was detected only a few times. The chain links TRBV4-1 to TRBJ2-1; 10 positions agree with TRBD2. CDR1 is MGHRA and CDR2 is YSYEKL in the germline V gene. Losses at the gene ends were 1 base for V and 5 bases for J; bases not matched to a gene: 5. The CDR3 is 16 residues long. The CDR3 reads CASSQGLAGEHNEQFF. The CDR3 DNA is TGCGCCAGCAGCCAAGGGCTAGCGGGGGAACACAATGAGCAGTTCTTC.

This clonotype was recorded a few times. The genes are TRBV12-3 or TRBV12-4 and TRBJ1-5, with 7 bases lining up with TRBD1. V lost 5 bases, J lost 7 bases, and 8 bases stayed unmatched. The CDR3 has 14 amino acids. CDR3 sequence reads: CASSRQGGGQPQHF. The DNA for the CDR3 is TGTGCCAGCAGTAGACAGGGAGGGGGCCAGCCCCAGCATTTT.

V and J are TRBV6-2 or TRBV6-3 and TRBJ2-1; the match to TRBD2 covers 16 bases. This CDR3 comprises 18 residues. Germline CDR1 reads MNHEY; CDR2 reads SVGEGT. V lost 2 bases and J lost 7; bases outside the gene matches: 8. This chain's CDR3 is CASSYPSGTSGGDNEQFF. The CDR3 DNA reads as TGTGCCAGCAGTTACCCTTCCGGGACTAGCGGGGGGGATAATGAGCAGTTCTTC.

The chain links TRBV7-2 to TRBJ1-2; no definite D call. V lost 2 bases and J lost 0, with 10 bases in between. Germline V gene data show CDR1 as SGHTA and CDR2 as FQGNSA. The CDR3 is made up of 15 amino acids. Here the CDR3 DNA reads TGTGCCAGCAGCTTAAGGGCGGACCCTAACTATGGCTACACCTTC. This sequence encodes CASSLRADPNYGYTF.

J is TRBJ2-1 and V is TRBV6-2 or TRBV6-3, with 12 nucleotides matching TRBD1. CDR1 is MNHEY, CDR2 SVGEGT, per germline. Trimming at V came to 8 bases and at J to 5 bases, leaving 4 bases not matched to a gene. CDR3 length equals 14 residues. The DNA for the CDR3 is TGTGCCAGCCGGGACAGGGGGCTCAACAATGAGCAGTTCTTC. Encoded protein: CASRDRGLNNEQFF.

CDR3 loop: CASSVGVSGTQYF. The CDR3 DNA reads as TGTGCCAGCTCAGTAGGGGTCAGCGGTACGCAGTATTTT. The chain couples TRBV18 to TRBJ2-3; D tentatively reads TRBD1 or TRBD2 (5 bases each). This CDR3 region has 13 residues. V dropped 5 bases and J dropped 8 bases, with 14 bases sitting between them. Looked up from germline, CDR1 is KGHSH and CDR2 is LQKENI.

This clonotype has just a few counts. The chain has TRBV7-2 and TRBJ2-1, with D tentatively TRBD1 (6 bases). Germline lookup yields CDR1 SGHTA and CDR2 FQGNSA. Trimming cost V 9 bases and J 4 bases, with 10 bases left between them. This CDR3 is built from 12 residues. The CDR3 here is CASGGYYNEQFF. The CDR3 DNA follows: TGTGCCAGTGGGGGCTATTACAATGAGCAGTTCTTC.

The CDR3 spells CSGNSGGPDTQYF. The DNA for the CDR3 is TGCAGTGGGAATTCGGGGGGACCAGATACGCAGTATTTT. The chain carries TRBV20-1 and TRBJ2-3; 7 nucleotides match TRBD2. The CDR3 totals 13 residues. V lost 7 bases and J lost 4; bases outside the gene matches: 8. Germline CDR1 DFQATT, CDR2 SNEGSKA (reference sequence).

The table lists this clonotype with a few counts. V and J are TRBV7-2 and TRBJ2-7; either TRBD1 or TRBD2 may fit D (5 bases each). V was clipped by 4 bases and J by 7 bases, with 20 bases between them. Germline V gene data show CDR1 as SGHTA and CDR2 as FQGNSA. The length of the CDR3 is 15 residues. The CDR3 nucleotides are TGTGCCAGCAGCTCCGGGGCCCGAGGGCATTGGGAGCAGTACGTC. Translating gives CASSSGARGHWEQYV.

This clonotype has just a few counts. The chain uses TRBV12-3 or TRBV12-4 and TRBJ1-1; TRBD1 agrees at 8 bases. This CDR3 region has 13 residues. The ends lost 5 bases at V and 3 bases at J; junction bases unmatched: 2. CDR3 amino acids: CASSTQGDTEAFF. The CDR3 bases are TGTGCCAGCAGTACACAGGGGGACACTGAAGCTTTCTTT.

This clonotype appeared many times. The rearrangement joins TRBV5-1 to TRBJ1-1; D is uncertain. The CDR3 is made up of 14 amino acids. Trimming pared 0 bases from V and 0 bases from J, leaving 6 bases between. Germline CDR1 SGHRS, CDR2 YFSETQ. CDR3: CASSLDRLNTEAFF. CDR3 nucleotides: TGCGCCAGCAGCTTGGACAGACTGAACACTGAAGCTTTCTTT.

This clonotype occurred many times. The chain has TRBV11-2 and TRBJ2-2; no definite D call. Germline assignment: CDR1 SGHAT and CDR2 FQNNGV. The germline V and J ends were trimmed by 3 bases and 6 bases, with 8 bases remaining between them. CDR3 length equals 13 residues. The CDR3 coding sequence is TGTGCCAGCAGCTTCGGACCCGCCGGGGAGCTGTTTTTT. Its protein is CASSFGPAGELFF.